These 17 T cell receptor beta chains originate from one sample sequenced in a study of cytomegalovirus exposure and HLA in healthy donors. PCR amplification relied on 60 Vbeta primers (plus 13 Jbeta primers). Profiling relied on immunoSEQ multiplex PCR, and the TCRdb table lists in-frame clones only, not all of them. Here the sample spans some 97,000 clones, roughly four fifths being singletons. Sequencing was carried out using PBMCs. The source is a male donor in good health and CMV-seropositive.

This clone was recorded a few times. The chain carries TRBV25-1 and TRBJ2-1; tentatively, D is TRBD2 (7 bases). The V end was cut by 4 bases, the J end by 5 bases, with 12 bases between. Germline-derived CDR1 and CDR2 are MGHDK and SYGVNS. This CDR3 has 14 amino acids. CDR3 DNA: TGTGCCAGCAGTGGAGGGGGGGCCCACAATGAGCAGTTCTTC. Encoded protein: CASSGGGAHNEQFF.

The J gene is TRBJ1-1, the V gene TRBV4-2; perhaps TRBD1 as D (6 bases). The CDR3 covers 17 residues. V lost 1 base and J 0 bases, leaving 15 bases between the germline ends. The germline gives CDR1 LGHNA, CDR2 YNFKEQ. The CDR3 region has the DNA TGTGCCAGCAGCCAAGTTTCGGGGGGCATCATGAACACTGAAGCTTTCTTT. This sequence encodes CASSQVSGGIMNTEAFF.

The chain employs TRBV4-1 and TRBJ2-3; 8 bases match TRBD1. The germline CDR1 and CDR2 sequences are MGHRA and YSYEKL. This CDR3 has 16 amino acids. The ends lost 3 bases at V and 2 bases at J; junction bases unmatched: 7. The CDR3 is CASSQGDRTYTDTQYF. CDR3 sequence (DNA): TGCGCCAGCAGCCAGGGGGACAGGACCTACACAGATACGCAGTATTTT.

The rearrangement links TRBV30 to TRBJ1-4; TRBD1 might be the D (5 bases). Germline CDR1 GTSNPN, CDR2 SVGIG (reference sequence). The CDR3 spans 16 residues. Trimming took off 2 bases at V and 3 bases at J, with 16 bases between the two ends. DNA for the CDR3: TGTGCCTGGAGTCGTTATTATGGGGGGGCTAATGAAAAACTGTTTTTT. It yields the protein CAWSRYYGGANEKLFF.

J is TRBJ1-2 and V is TRBV7-2, with 9 bases identical to TRBD1. The germline V gene encodes CDR1 SGHTA and CDR2 FQGNSA. The CDR3 contains 13 residues. V dropped 4 bases and J dropped 6; count of bases not matched to a gene: 3. The CDR3 reads CASSSDRGDGYTF. The CDR3 DNA reads TGTGCCAGCAGCTCAGACAGGGGGGATGGCTACACCTTC.

This chain uses TRBV2 with TRBJ2-7, with TRBD1 matching over 10 bases. The V gene end was trimmed by 8 bases and the J gene end by 5 bases; junction bases not matched to a gene: 6. The CDR3 extends over 13 amino acids. The germline CDR1 and CDR2 sequences are SNHLY and FYNNEI. CDR3 sequence reads: CASHRDRGDEQYF. As DNA, the CDR3 is TGTGCCAGCCATCGGGACAGGGGTGACGAGCAGTACTTC.

The chain links TRBV9 to TRBJ2-2; the match to TRBD1 covers 7 bases. Germline CDR1 SGDLS, CDR2 YYNGEE. The CDR3 runs 16 residues. The V gene end was trimmed by 2 bases and the J gene end by 0 bases; junction bases not matched to a gene: 4. The CDR3 here is CASSVFGQANTGELFF. CDR3 nucleotide sequence: TGTGCCAGCAGCGTTTTTGGACAGGCGAACACCGGGGAGCTGTTTTTT.

This chain uses TRBV5-6 with TRBJ2-7, with D perhaps TRBD1 (6 bases). CDR1 SGHDT and CDR2 YYEEEE come from the germline V gene. The CDR3 totals 14 residues. V lost 4 bases and J lost 2, with 13 bases in between. For the CDR3, the DNA is TGTGCCAGCAGCGCTCCGGGACACACCTACGAGCAGTACTTC. Translated: CASSAPGHTYEQYF.

The V call is TRBV6-1, the J call TRBJ1-1; 8 positions agree with TRBD1. With V trimmed by 0 bases and J by 8 bases, 11 bases remained unmatched. Germline CDR1 reads MNHNS; CDR2 reads SASEGT. This CDR3 contains 16 residues. The DNA for the CDR3 is TGTGCCAGCAGTGAAGCGCGGGGGAGAAGGGACAGGGAAGCTTTCTTT. Protein: CASSEARGRRDREAFF.

The CDR3 region is CSAPGNTEAFF. The CDR3 coding sequence is TGCAGTGCTCCAGGGAACACTGAAGCTTTCTTT. J is TRBJ1-1 and V is TRBV20-1; D not resolved. CDR1 and CDR2 (germline): DFQATT, SNEGSKA (reference sequence). CDR3 length: 11 amino acids. The ends were cut back, 5 bases at V and 1 base at J, with 5 bases in the middle.

Only a few counts were recorded for this clone. The V call is TRBV20-1, the J call TRBJ1-2; D unresolved. Germline CDR1 DFQATT, CDR2 SNEGSKA (reference sequence). Trimming cost V 5 bases and J 8 bases, with 3 bases left between them. CDR3 length equals 8 residues. The CDR3 spells CSAEGYTF. CDR3 nucleotides: TGCAGTGCTGAGGGCTACACCTTC.

The gene calls are TRBV7-2 and TRBJ2-3, with D tentatively TRBD1 (5 bases). V lost 2 bases to trimming and J lost 2 bases, with 8 bases between them. This CDR3 is built from 14 residues. Germline V gene sequence: CDR1 SGHTA, CDR2 FQGNSA. The CDR3 DNA reads TGTGCCAGCAGCTTAAGTGGGGCCACAGATACGCAGTATTTT. Translated, it gives CASSLSGATDTQYF. Full variable domain (rest looked up from reference TRBV7-2 and TRBJ2-3): GAGVSQSPSNKVTEKGKDVELRCDPISGHTALYWYRQSLGQGLEFLIYFQGNSAPDKSGLPSDRFSAERTGGSVSTLTIQRTQQEDSAVYLCASSLSGATDTQYFGPGTRLTVL.

This clone appeared a few times. The CDR3 sequence is CASSQTLNTGELFF. CDR3 DNA sequence: TGCGCCAGCAGCCAAACTCTAAACACCGGGGAGCTGTTTTTT. The J gene is TRBJ2-2, the V gene TRBV4-1; D is undetermined. This CDR3 contains 14 residues. Trimming removed 2 bases from V and 2 bases from J, with 6 bases in between. Germline V gene lookup returns CDR1 MGHRA and CDR2 YSYEKL.

This clone has more than one count but fewer than ten. The rearrangement joins TRBV7-9 to TRBJ2-1; D might be TRBD2 (6 bases). This CDR3 spans 15 amino acids. The V gene lost 5 bases and the J gene lost 5 bases, with 16 bases spanning the gap. Germline CDR1 SEHNR, CDR2 FQNEAQ (reference sequence). The CDR3 region is CASSPGGSGNNEQFF. The CDR3 DNA reads TGTGCCAGCAGCCCCGGAGGTAGCGGAAACAATGAGCAGTTCTTC. The variable domain in full, with the rest retrieved from reference TRBV7-9 and TRBJ2-1, is DTGVSQNPRHKITKRGQNVTFRCDPISEHNRLYWYRQTLGQGPEFLTYFQNEAQLEKSRLLSDRFSAERPKGSFSTLEIQRTEQGDSAMYLCASSPGGSGNNEQFFGPGTRLTVL.

The chain links TRBV5-1 to TRBJ2-4; D perhaps matches TRBD2 (7 bases). Trimming took 0 bases from V and 6 from J, leaving 13 bases between them. This CDR3 contains 15 residues. Germline loops: CDR1 SGHRS, CDR2 YFSETQ. Here the CDR3 DNA reads TGCGCCAGCAGCTTGGATCCTAGGGGGGGAAACATTCAGTACTTC. Its translation is CASSLDPRGGNIQYF.

V usage is TRBV7-2 and J usage is TRBJ2-1; TRBD2 matches at 10 bases. The CDR3 covers 14 residues. V was clipped by 7 bases and J by 7 bases; unmatched bases: 7. Germline V gene data show CDR1 as SGHTA and CDR2 as FQGNSA. The CDR3 sequence: CASIPSGGMNEQFF. The CDR3 coding sequence is TGTGCCAGCATCCCTAGCGGGGGTATGAATGAGCAGTTCTTC.

Turning to this clone: At one end the junction does not follow the germline gene, possibly because of a read error. This chain uses TRBV10-3 with TRBJ1-1; TRBD1 might be the D (6 bases). Germline V gene sequence: CDR1 ENHRY, CDR2 SYGVKD. This CDR3 is built from 14 residues. The CDR3 DNA sequence: TGTGCCATCCGTGATTTATGGACAGACACTGAAGCTTTCTTT. Its translation is CAIRDLWTDTEAFF.